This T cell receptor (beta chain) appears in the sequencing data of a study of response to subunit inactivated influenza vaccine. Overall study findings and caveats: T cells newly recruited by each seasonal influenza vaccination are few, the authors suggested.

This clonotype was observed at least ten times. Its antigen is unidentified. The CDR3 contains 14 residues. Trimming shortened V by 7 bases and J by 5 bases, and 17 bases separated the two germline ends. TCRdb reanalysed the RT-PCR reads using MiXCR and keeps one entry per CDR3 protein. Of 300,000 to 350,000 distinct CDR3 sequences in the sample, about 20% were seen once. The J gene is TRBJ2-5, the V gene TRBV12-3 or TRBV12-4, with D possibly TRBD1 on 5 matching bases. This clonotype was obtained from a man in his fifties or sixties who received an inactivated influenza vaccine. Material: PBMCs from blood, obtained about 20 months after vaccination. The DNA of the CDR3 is TGTGCCAGCACCATGACAGTCCCCCCGGAGACCCAGTACTTC. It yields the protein CASTMTVPPETQYF.